The entry below describes one T cell receptor beta chain. Its cognate antigen is unknown. The data derive from a study of OX40 agonist ivuxolimab in advanced cancers. Study outcomes and limitations: Mean expanded clone counts were higher in CD8+ than CD4+ T cells. Circulating CD4+ and CD8+ T cells showed clonal expansion by week 6 at 0.1 to 3.0 mg/kg.

People who had autoimmune disease history or systemic immunosuppression were excluded. V shed 5 bases and J shed 1 base, with 19 bases lying between them. Germline V gene sequence: CDR1 SEHNR, CDR2 FQNEAQ (reference sequence). The CDR3 is 17 residues long. Libraries were prepared by immunoSEQ multiplex PCR; TCRdb keeps only in-frame clonotypes and omits some of them. This table has 45,000 to 55,000 clones, roughly nine tenths appearing once. The chain uses TRBV7-9 and TRBJ2-3, with TRBD2 as a possible D gene (6 bases). This receptor was obtained from an adult with an advanced solid tumor such as melanoma, head and neck, liver or kidney cancer. The sample was CD4+ or CD8+ T cells sorted from blood, taken in a trial of the OX40 agonist ivuxolimab. CDR3 amino acids: CASSPSALALGTDTQYF. DNA for the CDR3: TGTGCCAGCAGCCCCTCAGCCCTAGCGCTGGGCACAGATACGCAGTATTTT.